This T cell receptor beta chain was found in a study of beta chain features in type 1 diabetes. About the research overall: Sorted cells, some 110 million in number, were examined across all samples. Study-wide results and limits: Type 1 diabetes patients showed fewer insertions and more deletions at VDJ junctions. In every one of the four CD4+ subsets, TCRB CDR3s were moderately but significantly shorter in Type 1 diabetes patients.

Sorting produced populations that all topped 95% purity. The study reverse transcribed the entire isolated RNA, so it sequenced expressed TCRB transcripts. The protocol was immunoSEQ multiplex PCR, while the TCRdb copy is restricted to in-frame clones and leaves out a portion. The sample carries about 650,000 clones, roughly 12% recorded once. To note about this clone: Its antigen remains unidentified.

This TCR was recovered from a man aged 30 to 39 with type 1 diabetes. Material for sequencing was naive CD4+ T cells from blood.

CDR3 nucleotides: TGTGCCAGCAGCTACGGACAGGTCTATGGCTACACCTTC. It encodes CASSYGQVYGYTF. V and J are TRBV5-6 and TRBJ1-2; TRBD1 aligns across 7 bases. There are 13 residues in the CDR3. J gave up 4 bases and V 3 bases, and 3 bases lay outside the gene matches. The germline gives CDR1 SGHDT, CDR2 YYEEEE.